This T cell receptor (beta chain) is from a study of cytomegalovirus exposure and HLA in healthy donors. Germline assignment: CDR1 MNHEY and CDR2 SVGAGI. The CDR3 totals 13 residues. Trimming removed 6 bases from V and 6 bases from J, with 12 bases in between. This clone is a singleton in its sample. It was with 60 Vbeta and 13 Jbeta primers that the PCR ran. Profiled with immunoSEQ multiplex PCR; TCRdb holds only in-frame clones, not every one. The sample contains 110,000 or so clones, around 70% of which appear only once. The chain links TRBV6-5 to TRBJ2-1; D gene ambiguous. The clonotype was recovered from a middle-aged woman in good health and CMV-seropositive. The sample was PBMCs. CDR3 loop: CASSHQNSNEQFF. Here the CDR3 DNA reads TGTGCCAGCAGCCACCAAAACTCCAATGAGCAGTTCTTC.